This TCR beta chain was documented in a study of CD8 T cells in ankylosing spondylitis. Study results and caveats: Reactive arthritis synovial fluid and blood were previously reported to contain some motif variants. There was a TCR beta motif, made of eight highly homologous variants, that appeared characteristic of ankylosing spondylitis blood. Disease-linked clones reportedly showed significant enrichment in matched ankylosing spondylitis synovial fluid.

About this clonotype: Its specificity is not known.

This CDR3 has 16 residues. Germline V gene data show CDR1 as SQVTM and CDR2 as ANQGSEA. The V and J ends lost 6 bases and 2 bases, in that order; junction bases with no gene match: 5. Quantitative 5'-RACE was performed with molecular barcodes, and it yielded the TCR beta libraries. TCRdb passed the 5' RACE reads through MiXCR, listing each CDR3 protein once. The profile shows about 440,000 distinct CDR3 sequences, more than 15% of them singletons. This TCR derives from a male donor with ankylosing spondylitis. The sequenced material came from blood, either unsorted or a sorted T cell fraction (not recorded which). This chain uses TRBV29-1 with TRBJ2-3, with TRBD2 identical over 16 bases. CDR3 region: CSVQGTSGGVTDTQYF. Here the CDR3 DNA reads TGCAGCGTCCAAGGGACTAGCGGGGGGGTCACAGATACGCAGTATTTT.